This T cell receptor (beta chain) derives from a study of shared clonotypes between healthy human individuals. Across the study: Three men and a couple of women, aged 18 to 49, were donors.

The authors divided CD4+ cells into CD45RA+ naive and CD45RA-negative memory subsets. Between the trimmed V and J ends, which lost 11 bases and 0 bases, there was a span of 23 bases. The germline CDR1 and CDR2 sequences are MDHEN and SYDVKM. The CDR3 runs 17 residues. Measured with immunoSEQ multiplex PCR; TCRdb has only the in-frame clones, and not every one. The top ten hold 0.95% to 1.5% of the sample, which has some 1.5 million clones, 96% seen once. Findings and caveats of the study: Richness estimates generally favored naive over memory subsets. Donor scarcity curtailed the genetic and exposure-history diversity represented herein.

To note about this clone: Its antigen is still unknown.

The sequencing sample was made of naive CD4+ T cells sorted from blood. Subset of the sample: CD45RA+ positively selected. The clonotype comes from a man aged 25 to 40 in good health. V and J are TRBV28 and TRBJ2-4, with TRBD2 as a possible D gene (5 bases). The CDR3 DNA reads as TGTGCCTCATCTTCGATACCGGGAACACTAGCCAAAAACATTCAGTACTTC. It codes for CASSSIPGTLAKNIQYF.